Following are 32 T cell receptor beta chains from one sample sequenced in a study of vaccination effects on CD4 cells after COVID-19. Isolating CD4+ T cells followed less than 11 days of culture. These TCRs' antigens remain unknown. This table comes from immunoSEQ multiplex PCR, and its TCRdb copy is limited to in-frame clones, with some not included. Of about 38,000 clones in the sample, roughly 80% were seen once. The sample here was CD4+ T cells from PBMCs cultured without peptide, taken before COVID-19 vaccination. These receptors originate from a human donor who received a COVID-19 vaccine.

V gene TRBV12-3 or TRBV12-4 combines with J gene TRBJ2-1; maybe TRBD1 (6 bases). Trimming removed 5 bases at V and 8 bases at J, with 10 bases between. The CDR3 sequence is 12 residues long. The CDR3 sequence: CASSQGRDEQFF. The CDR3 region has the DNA TGTGCCAGCAGTCAGGGGCGGGATGAGCAGTTCTTC.

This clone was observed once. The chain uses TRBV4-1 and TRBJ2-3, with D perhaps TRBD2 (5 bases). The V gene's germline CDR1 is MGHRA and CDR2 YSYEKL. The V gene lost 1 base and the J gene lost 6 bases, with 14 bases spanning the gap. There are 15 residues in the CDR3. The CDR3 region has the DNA TGCGCCAGCAGCCAAGGGGAGACACGGCCGGATACGCAGTATTTT. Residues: CASSQGETRPDTQYF.

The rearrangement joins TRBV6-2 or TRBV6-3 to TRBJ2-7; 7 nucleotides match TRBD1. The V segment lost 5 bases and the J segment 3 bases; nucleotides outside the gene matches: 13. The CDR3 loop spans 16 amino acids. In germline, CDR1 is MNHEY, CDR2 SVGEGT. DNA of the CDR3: TGTGCCAGCAGTCAAACAACAGGGGCCCTCGGCTACGAGCAGTACGTC. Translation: CASSQTTGALGYEQYV.

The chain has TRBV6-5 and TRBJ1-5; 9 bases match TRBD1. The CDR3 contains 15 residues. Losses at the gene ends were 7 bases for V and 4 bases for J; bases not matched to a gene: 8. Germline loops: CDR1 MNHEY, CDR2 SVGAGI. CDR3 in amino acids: CASIRGQGFNQPQHF. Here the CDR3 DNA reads TGTGCCAGCATTCGGGGACAGGGTTTTAATCAGCCCCAGCATTTT.

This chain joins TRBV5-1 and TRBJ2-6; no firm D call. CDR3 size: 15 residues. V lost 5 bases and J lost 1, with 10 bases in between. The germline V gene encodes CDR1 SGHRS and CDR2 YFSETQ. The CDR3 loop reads CASSSDGSGANVLTF. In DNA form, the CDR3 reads TGCGCCAGCAGTTCAGACGGGTCTGGGGCCAACGTCCTGACTTTC.

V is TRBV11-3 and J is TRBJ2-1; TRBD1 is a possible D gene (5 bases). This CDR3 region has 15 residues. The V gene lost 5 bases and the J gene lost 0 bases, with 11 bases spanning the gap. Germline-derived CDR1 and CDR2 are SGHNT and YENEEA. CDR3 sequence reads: CASSVGQGSYNEQFF. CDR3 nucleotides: TGTGCCAGCAGCGTCGGACAAGGCTCCTACAATGAGCAGTTCTTC.

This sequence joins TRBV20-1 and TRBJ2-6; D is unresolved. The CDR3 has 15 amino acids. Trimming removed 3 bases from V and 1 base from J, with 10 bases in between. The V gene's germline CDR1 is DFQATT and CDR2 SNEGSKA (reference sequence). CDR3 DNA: TGCAGTGCTAGTAGGGTGGCTTCTGGGGCCAACGTCCTGACTTTC. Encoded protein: CSASRVASGANVLTF.

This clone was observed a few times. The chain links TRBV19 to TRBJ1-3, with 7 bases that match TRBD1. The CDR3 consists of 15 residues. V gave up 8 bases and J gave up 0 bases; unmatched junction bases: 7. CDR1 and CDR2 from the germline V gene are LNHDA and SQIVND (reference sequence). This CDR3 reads CASGLQGISGNTIYF. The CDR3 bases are TGTGCCAGTGGACTACAGGGGATCTCTGGAAACACCATATATTTT.

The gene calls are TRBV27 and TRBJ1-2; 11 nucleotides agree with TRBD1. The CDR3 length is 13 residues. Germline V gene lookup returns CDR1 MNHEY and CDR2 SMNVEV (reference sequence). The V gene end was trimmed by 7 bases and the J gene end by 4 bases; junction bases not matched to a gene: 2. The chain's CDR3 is CASTGTGGYGYTF. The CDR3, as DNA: TGTGCCAGCACCGGGACAGGGGGCTATGGCTACACCTTC.

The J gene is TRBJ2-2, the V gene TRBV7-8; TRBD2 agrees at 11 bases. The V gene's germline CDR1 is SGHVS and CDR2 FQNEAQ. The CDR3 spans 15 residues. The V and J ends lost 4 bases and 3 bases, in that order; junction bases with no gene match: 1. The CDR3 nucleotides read TGTGCCAGCAGCTCGACTAGCGGGGACACCGGGGAGCTGTTTTTT. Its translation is CASSSTSGDTGELFF.

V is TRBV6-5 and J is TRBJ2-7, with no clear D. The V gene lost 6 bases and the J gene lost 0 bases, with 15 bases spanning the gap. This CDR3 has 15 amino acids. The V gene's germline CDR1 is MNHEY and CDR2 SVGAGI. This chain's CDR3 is CASRSGDASSYEQYV. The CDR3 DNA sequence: TGTGCCAGCAGATCCGGAGATGCCTCCTCCTACGAGCAGTACGTC.

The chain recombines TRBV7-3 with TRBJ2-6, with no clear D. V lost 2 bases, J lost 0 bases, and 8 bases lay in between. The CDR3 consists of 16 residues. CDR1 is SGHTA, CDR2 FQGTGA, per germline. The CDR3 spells CASSLGSSSGANVLTF. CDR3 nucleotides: TGTGCCAGCAGCTTAGGCTCAAGCTCTGGGGCCAACGTCCTGACTTTC.

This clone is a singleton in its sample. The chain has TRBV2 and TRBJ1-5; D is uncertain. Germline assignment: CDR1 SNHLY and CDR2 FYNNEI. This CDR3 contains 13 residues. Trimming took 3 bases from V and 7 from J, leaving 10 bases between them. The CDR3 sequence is CASSDEGRQPQHF. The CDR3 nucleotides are TGTGCCAGCAGTGATGAGGGTAGGCAGCCCCAGCATTTT.

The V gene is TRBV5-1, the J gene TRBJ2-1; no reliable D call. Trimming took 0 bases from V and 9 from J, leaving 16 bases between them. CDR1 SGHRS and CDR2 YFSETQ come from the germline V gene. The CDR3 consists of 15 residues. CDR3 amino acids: CASSLEARILSEQFF. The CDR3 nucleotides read TGCGCCAGCAGCTTGGAGGCCAGGATATTGAGTGAGCAGTTCTTC. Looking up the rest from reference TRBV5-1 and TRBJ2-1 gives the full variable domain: KAGVTQTPRYLIKTRGQQVTLSCSPISGHRSVSWYQQTPGQGLQFLFEYFSETQRNKGNFPGRFSGRQFSNSRSEMNVSTLELGDSALYLCASSLEARILSEQFFGPGTRLTVL.

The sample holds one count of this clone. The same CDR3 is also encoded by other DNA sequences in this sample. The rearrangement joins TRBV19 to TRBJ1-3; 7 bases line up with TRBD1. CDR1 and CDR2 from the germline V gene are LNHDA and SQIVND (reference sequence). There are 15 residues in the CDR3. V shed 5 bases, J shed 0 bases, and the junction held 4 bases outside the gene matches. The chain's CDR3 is CASSLDRSSGNTIYF. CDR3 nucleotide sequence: TGTGCCAGTAGTCTGGACAGGAGCTCTGGAAACACCATATATTTT.

In DNA, the CDR3 is TGTGCCAGCAGCGTTACAGGGGCAATGAATGAAAAACTGTTTTTT. Protein: CASSVTGAMNEKLFF. The V call is TRBV9, the J call TRBJ1-4; 7 nucleotides align to TRBD1. V gave up 2 bases and J gave up 5 bases; unmatched junction bases: 6. Looked up from germline, CDR1 is SGDLS and CDR2 is YYNGEE. The CDR3 sequence is 15 residues long.

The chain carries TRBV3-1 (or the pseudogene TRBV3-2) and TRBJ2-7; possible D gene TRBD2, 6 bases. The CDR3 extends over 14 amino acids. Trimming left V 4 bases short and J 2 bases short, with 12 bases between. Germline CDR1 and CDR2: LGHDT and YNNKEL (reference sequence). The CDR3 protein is CASSRGTGAYEQYV. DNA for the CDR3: TGTGCCAGCAGCCGAGGGACGGGGGCCTACGAGCAGTACGTC.

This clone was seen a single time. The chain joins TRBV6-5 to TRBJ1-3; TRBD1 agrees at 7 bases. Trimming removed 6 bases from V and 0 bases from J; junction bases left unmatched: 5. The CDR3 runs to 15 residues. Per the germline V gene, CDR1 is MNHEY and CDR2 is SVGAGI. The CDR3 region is CASRTQGNSGNTIYF. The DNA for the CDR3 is TGTGCCAGCAGGACACAGGGGAACTCTGGAAACACCATATATTTT.

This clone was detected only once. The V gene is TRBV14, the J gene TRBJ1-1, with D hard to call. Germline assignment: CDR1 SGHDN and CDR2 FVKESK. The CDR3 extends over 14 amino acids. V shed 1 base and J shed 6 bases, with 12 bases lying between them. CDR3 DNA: TGTGCCAGCAGCCAAGGAGGAGGGAGGGCTGAAGCTTTCTTT. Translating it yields CASSQGGGRAEAFF.

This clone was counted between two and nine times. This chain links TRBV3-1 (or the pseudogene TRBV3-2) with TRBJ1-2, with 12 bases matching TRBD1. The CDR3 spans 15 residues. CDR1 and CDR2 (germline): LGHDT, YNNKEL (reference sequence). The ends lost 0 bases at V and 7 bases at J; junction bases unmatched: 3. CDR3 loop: CASSQEGTGGGGYTF. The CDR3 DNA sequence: TGTGCCAGCAGCCAAGAAGGGACAGGGGGCGGTGGCTACACCTTC.

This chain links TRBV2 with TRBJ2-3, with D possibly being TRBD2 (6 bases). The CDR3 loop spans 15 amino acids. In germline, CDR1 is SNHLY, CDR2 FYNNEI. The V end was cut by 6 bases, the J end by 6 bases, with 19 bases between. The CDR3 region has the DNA TGTGCCAGCAGGGATCCGGGACTTTCACCTGATACGCAGTATTTT. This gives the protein CASRDPGLSPDTQYF.

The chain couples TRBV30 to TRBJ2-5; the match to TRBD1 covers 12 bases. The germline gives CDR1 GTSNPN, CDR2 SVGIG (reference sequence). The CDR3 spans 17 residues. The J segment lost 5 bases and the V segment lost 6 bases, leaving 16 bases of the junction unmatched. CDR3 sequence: CACLPYRDRGPEETQYF. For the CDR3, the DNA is TGTGCCTGTCTTCCCTACCGGGACAGGGGGCCGGAGGAGACCCAGTACTTC.

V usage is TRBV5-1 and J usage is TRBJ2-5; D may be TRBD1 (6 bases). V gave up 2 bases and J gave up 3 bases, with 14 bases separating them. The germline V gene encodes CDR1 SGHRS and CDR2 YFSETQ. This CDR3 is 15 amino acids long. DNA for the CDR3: TGCGCCAGCAGCTTAACAGGGAAACCAAAAGAGACCCAGTACTTC. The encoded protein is CASSLTGKPKETQYF.

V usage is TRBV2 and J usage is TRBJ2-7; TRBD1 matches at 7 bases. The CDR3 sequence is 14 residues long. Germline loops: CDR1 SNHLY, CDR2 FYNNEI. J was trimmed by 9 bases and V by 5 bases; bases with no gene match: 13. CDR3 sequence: CASSLIRQGSGQYV. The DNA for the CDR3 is TGTGCCAGCAGTCTCATCCGACAGGGAAGTGGGCAGTACGTC.

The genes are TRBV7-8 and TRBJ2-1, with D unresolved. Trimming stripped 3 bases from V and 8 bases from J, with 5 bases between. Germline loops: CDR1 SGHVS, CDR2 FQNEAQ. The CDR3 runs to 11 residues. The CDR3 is CASSLLDEQFF. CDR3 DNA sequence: TGTGCCAGCAGCTTGTTAGATGAGCAGTTCTTC. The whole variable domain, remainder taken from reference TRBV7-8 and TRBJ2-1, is GAGVSQSPRYKVAKRGQDVALRCDPISGHVSLFWYQQALGQGPEFLTYFQNEAQLDKSGLPSDRFFAERPEGSVSTLKIQRTQQEDSAVYLCASSLLDEQFFGPGTRLTVL.

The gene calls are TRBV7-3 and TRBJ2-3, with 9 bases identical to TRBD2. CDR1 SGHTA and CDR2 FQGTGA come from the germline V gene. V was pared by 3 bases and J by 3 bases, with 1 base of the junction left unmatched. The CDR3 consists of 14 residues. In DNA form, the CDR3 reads TGTGCCAGCAGCTTGGGACTAGCAACAGATACGCAGTATTTT. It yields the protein CASSLGLATDTQYF.

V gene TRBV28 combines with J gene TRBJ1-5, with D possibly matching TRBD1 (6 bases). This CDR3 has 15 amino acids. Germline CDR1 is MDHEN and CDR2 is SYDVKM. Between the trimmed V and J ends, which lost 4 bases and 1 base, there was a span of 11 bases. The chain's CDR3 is CASSSYQGSNQPQHF. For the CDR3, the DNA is TGTGCCAGCAGTTCTTATCAGGGGAGCAATCAGCCCCAGCATTTT.

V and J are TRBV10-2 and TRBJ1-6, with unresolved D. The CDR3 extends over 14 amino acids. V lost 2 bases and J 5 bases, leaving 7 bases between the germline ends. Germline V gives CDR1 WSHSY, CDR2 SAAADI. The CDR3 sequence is CASSEMADNSPLHF. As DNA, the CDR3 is TGCGCCAGCAGTGAGATGGCAGATAATTCACCCCTCCACTTT.

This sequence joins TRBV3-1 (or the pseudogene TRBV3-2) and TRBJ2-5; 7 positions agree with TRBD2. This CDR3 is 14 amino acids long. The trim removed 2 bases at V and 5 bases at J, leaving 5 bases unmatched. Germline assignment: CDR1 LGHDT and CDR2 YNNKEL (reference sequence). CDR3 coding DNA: TGTGCCAGCAGCCAATTAGCGGGTCTGGAGACCCAGTACTTC. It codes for CASSQLAGLETQYF.

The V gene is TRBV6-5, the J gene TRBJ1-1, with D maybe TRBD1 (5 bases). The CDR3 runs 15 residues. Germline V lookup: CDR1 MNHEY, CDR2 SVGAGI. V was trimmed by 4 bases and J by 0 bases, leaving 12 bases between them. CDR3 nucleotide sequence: TGTGCCAGCAGTTTTTCGACAGCCATGAACACTGAAGCTTTCTTT. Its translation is CASSFSTAMNTEAFF.

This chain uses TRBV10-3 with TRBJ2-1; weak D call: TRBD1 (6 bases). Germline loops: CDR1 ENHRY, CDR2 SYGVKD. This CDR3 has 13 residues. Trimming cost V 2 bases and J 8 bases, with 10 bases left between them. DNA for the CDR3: TGTGCCATCAGTGAGGGGGGCCCCCATGAGCAGTTCTTC. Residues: CAISEGGPHEQFF.

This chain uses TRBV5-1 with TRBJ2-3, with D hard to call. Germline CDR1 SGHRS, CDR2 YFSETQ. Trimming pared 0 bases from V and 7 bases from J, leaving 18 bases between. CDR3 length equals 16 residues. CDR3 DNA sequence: TGCGCCAGCAGCTTGGTAGGGCAGGTTCTTACAAATACGCAGTATTTT. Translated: CASSLVGQVLTNTQYF.